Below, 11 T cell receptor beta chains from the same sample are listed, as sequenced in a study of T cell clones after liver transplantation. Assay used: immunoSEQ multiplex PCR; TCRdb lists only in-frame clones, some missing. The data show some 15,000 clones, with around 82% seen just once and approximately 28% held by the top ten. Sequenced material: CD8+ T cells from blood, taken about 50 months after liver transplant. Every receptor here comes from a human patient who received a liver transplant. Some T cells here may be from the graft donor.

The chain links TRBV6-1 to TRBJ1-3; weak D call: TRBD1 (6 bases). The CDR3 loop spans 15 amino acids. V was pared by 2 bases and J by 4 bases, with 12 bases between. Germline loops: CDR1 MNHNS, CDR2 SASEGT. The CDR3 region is CASSELGQIGNTIYF. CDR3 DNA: TGTGCCAGCAGTGAACTTGGACAGATCGGAAACACCATATATTTT.

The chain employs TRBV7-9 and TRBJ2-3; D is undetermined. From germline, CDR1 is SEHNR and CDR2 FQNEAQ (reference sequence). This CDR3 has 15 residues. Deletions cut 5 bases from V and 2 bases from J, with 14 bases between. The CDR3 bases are TGTGCCAGCAGCACCCCCCAAGGCTACACAGATACGCAGTATTTT. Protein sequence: CASSTPQGYTDTQYF.

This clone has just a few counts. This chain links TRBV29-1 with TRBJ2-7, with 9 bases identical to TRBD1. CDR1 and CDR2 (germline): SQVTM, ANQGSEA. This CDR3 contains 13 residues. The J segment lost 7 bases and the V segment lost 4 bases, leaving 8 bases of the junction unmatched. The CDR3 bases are TGCAGCGTTGGACAGGGGGATGTGGGGGAGCAGTACTTC. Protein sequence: CSVGQGDVGEQYF.

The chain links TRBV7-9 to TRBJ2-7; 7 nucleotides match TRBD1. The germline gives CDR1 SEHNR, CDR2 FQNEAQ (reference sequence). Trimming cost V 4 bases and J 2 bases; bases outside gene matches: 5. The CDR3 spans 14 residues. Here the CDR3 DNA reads TGTGCCAGCAGCTCGGGACAGAGGCCCTACGAGCAGTACTTC. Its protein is CASSSGQRPYEQYF.

The CDR3 nucleotides read TGTGCCAGCAGCCCCAGGGGGCCTTACGAGCAGTACTTC. Its translation: CASSPRGPYEQYF. The gene calls are TRBV5-6 and TRBJ2-7; 8 bases line up with TRBD1. After removal of 4 bases from V and 4 bases from J, the junction contained 4 bases not matched to a gene. CDR1 is SGHDT, CDR2 YYEEEE, per germline. The length of the CDR3 is 13 residues.

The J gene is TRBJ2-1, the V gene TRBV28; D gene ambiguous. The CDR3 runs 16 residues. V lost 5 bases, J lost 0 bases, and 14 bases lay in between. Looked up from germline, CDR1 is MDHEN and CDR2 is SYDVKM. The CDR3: CASSASFPSSYNEQFF. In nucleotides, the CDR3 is TGTGCCAGCAGTGCATCGTTTCCGAGCTCCTACAATGAGCAGTTCTTC.

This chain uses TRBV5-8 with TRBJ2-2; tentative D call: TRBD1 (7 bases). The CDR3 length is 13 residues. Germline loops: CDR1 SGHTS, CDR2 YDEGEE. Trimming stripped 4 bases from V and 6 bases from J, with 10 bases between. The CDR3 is CASSRRGAGELFF. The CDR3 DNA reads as TGTGCCAGCAGCCGCAGGGGGGCCGGGGAGCTGTTTTTT.

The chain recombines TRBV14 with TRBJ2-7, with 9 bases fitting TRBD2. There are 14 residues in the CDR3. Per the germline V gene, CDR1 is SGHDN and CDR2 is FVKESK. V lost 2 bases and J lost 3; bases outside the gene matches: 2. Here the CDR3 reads CASSQYSGGYEQYF. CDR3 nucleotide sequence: TGTGCCAGCAGCCAATATAGCGGGGGCTACGAGCAGTACTTC.

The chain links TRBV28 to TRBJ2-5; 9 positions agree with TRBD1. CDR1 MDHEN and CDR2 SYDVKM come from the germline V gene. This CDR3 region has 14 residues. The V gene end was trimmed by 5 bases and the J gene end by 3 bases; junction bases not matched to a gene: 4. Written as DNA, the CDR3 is TGTGCCAGCAGTCCTTGGACAGGGGAAGAGACCCAGTACTTC. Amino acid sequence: CASSPWTGEETQYF. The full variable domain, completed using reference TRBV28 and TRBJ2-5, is DVKVTQSSRYLVKRTGEKVFLECVQDMDHENMFWYRQDPGLGLRLIYFSYDVKMKEKGDIPEGYSVSREKKERFSLILESASTNQTSMYLCASSPWTGEETQYFGPGTRLLVL.

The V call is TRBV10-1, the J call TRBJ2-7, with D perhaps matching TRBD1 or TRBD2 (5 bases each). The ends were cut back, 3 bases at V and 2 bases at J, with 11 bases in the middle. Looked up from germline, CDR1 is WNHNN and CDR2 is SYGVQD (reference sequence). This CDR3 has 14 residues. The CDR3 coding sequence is TGCGCCAGCAGTGACCCCCAGGGAGCCTACGAGCAGTACTTC. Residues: CASSDPQGAYEQYF.

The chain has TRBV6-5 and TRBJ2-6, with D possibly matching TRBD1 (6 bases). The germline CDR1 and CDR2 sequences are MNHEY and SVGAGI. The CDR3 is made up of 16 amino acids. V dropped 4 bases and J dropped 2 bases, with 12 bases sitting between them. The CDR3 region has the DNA TGTGCCAGCAGTTCGGACAGTCTCCCTGGGGCCAACGTCCTGACTTTC. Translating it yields CASSSDSLPGANVLTF.